The 19 T cell receptor beta chains below all came from one sample that was sequenced in a study of cytomegalovirus exposure and HLA in healthy donors. The PCR made use of 60 Vbeta and 13 Jbeta primers. Sequenced by immunoSEQ multiplex PCR; TCRdb stores in-frame clones only, minus some. This sample has about 190,000 clones; approximately 12% occur once, and the top ten carry 7.8%. The material sequenced was PBMCs. Receptors originate from a man aged 50-60 years in good health and CMV-seropositive.

The chain employs TRBV6-1 and TRBJ1-2; D not certain. The germline V and J ends were trimmed by 5 bases and 0 bases, with 10 bases remaining between them. CDR3 size: 14 residues. Germline V gene lookup returns CDR1 MNHNS and CDR2 SASEGT. The CDR3: CASSLQQANYGYTF. DNA for the CDR3: TGTGCCAGCAGTTTACAGCAAGCTAACTATGGCTACACCTTC.

On this clone itself: Its ends do not fully match the called genes, so a read error is possible. The sample contains more than one DNA sequence encoding this CDR3. The chain links TRBV6-5 to TRBJ1-2; no clear D gene. The germline CDR1 and CDR2 sequences are MNHEY and SVGAGI. This CDR3 region has 12 residues. CDR3 DNA: TGTGCAAGCAGGACCCTGGCGGATGGCTACACCTTC. It yields the protein CASRTLADGYTF.

V is TRBV5-8 and J is TRBJ1-5; a weak D match, TRBD1 (5 bases). V was clipped by 4 bases and J by 6 bases, with 14 bases between them. The germline V gene encodes CDR1 SGHTS and CDR2 YDEGEE. The CDR3 is 14 residues long. The CDR3 reads CASSLAGFSQPQHF. CDR3 coding DNA: TGTGCCAGCAGCCTCGCAGGGTTCAGTCAGCCCCAGCATTTT.

This clone was detected only a few times. The rearrangement links TRBV7-3 to TRBJ2-3; D might be TRBD1 (5 bases). V dropped 3 bases and J dropped 0 bases, with 10 bases sitting between them. The CDR3 is made up of 15 amino acids. In germline, CDR1 is SGHTA, CDR2 FQGTGA. CDR3 region: CASSLGLLSTDTQYF. The CDR3, as DNA: TGTGCCAGCAGCTTGGGGCTTCTGAGCACAGATACGCAGTATTTT.

There are a few counts of this clone. The rearrangement joins TRBV11-2 to TRBJ1-1; possible D gene TRBD1, 6 bases. The V gene lost 5 bases and the J gene lost 4 bases, with 14 bases spanning the gap. This CDR3 has 14 amino acids. CDR1 SGHAT and CDR2 FQNNGV come from the germline V gene. CDR3 amino acids: CASSARGGFTEAFF. DNA for the CDR3: TGTGCCAGCAGCGCCAGAGGGGGATTCACTGAAGCTTTCTTT.

The chain is built from TRBV4-2 and TRBJ2-3; 8 nucleotides agree with TRBD2. Germline V gene lookup returns CDR1 LGHNA and CDR2 YNFKEQ. The J segment lost 3 bases and the V segment lost 0 bases, leaving 2 bases of the junction unmatched. The CDR3 runs 15 residues. The DNA for the CDR3 is TGTGCCAGCAGCCAAGAACAGCGGGGGACAGATACGCAGTATTTT. Encoded protein: CASSQEQRGTDTQYF.

This chain joins TRBV6-4 and TRBJ2-7; D ambiguous. The V gene lost 0 bases and the J gene lost 4 bases, with 16 bases spanning the gap. Germline CDR1 reads MRHNA; CDR2 reads SNTAGT. The CDR3 covers 16 residues. CDR3 sequence reads: CASSDSDSYSTYEQYV. The CDR3 DNA is TGTGCCAGCAGTGACTCTGACTCCTATTCCACATACGAGCAGTACGTC.

The chain is built from TRBV7-9 and TRBJ2-3; 13 bases are a match to TRBD2. Trimming removed 5 bases from V and 8 bases from J; junction bases left unmatched: 7. Germline V gives CDR1 SEHNR, CDR2 FQNEAQ (reference sequence). This CDR3 contains 15 residues. The chain's CDR3 is CASSPPGLAGSTQYF. The CDR3 DNA follows: TGTGCCAGCAGCCCTCCGGGACTAGCGGGGTCTACGCAGTATTTT.

A few counts support this clone. V gene TRBV29-1 combines with J gene TRBJ2-5, with D maybe TRBD2 (6 bases). The CDR3 loop spans 13 amino acids. Between the trimmed V and J ends, which lost 4 bases and 1 base, there was a span of 10 bases. Germline lookup yields CDR1 SQVTM and CDR2 ANQGSEA. CDR3 in amino acids: CSVGGLSQETQYF. The CDR3 coding sequence is TGCAGCGTTGGGGGACTGAGCCAAGAGACCCAGTACTTC.

The chain joins TRBV7-9 to TRBJ1-1; the D is unclear. Germline CDR1 reads SEHNR; CDR2 reads FQNEAQ (reference sequence). The CDR3 runs to 13 residues. V was clipped by 0 bases and J by 0 bases, with 2 bases between them. The CDR3 loop is CASSLALNTEAFF. As DNA, the CDR3 is TGTGCCAGCAGCTTAGCCTTGAACACTGAAGCTTTCTTT.

This clone has just a few counts. This rearrangement joins TRBV30 to TRBJ1-5; possible D gene TRBD1, 6 bases. From germline, CDR1 is GTSNPN and CDR2 SVGIG (reference sequence). The CDR3 contains 14 residues. V shed 3 bases and J shed 0 bases, with 9 bases lying between them. CDR3 loop: CAWSPDSSNQPQHF. The CDR3 bases are TGTGCCTGGAGCCCGGACAGTAGCAATCAGCCCCAGCATTTT.

The chain uses TRBV7-2 and TRBJ2-1, with TRBD1 matching 8 bases. The CDR3 runs 18 residues. Trimming at V came to 0 bases and at J to 4 bases, leaving 11 bases not matched to a gene. The V gene's germline CDR1 is SGHTA and CDR2 FQGNSA. In DNA, the CDR3 is TGTGCCAGCAGCTTAGCGGGGAAAGGGACAGGATTTTACAATGAGCAGTTCTTC. Translating it yields CASSLAGKGTGFYNEQFF. Filled out from reference TRBV7-2 and TRBJ2-1, the complete variable domain reads GAGVSQSPSNKVTEKGKDVELRCDPISGHTALYWYRQSLGQGLEFLIYFQGNSAPDKSGLPSDRFSAERTGGSVSTLTIQRTQQEDSAVYLCASSLAGKGTGFYNEQFFGPGTRLTVL.

This chain connects TRBV4-2 to TRBJ2-7, with 7 bases matching TRBD1. There are 16 residues in the CDR3. The V and J ends lost 0 bases and 2 bases, in that order; junction bases with no gene match: 7. Germline V gene lookup returns CDR1 LGHNA and CDR2 YNFKEQ. CDR3 in amino acids: CASSQELGQGAYEQYF. The CDR3 DNA sequence: TGTGCCAGCAGCCAAGAACTAGGGCAGGGGGCCTACGAGCAGTACTTC.

There are a few counts of this clone. V is TRBV7-2 and J is TRBJ2-7; unclear D gene. The CDR3 loop spans 13 amino acids. V lost 1 base to trimming and J lost 4 bases, with 8 bases between them. Looked up from germline, CDR1 is SGHTA and CDR2 is FQGNSA. The CDR3 DNA sequence: TGTGCCAGCAGCTTAGGGCGGTCTTACGAGCAGTACGTC. As protein: CASSLGRSYEQYV.

The V and J genes are TRBV5-6 and TRBJ2-5, with 8 bases matching TRBD1. Looked up from germline, CDR1 is SGHDT and CDR2 is YYEEEE. The CDR3 has 16 amino acids. Trimming cost V 4 bases and J 5 bases; bases outside gene matches: 13. The CDR3 DNA reads TGTGCCAGCAGCGATACTTCTGCAGGGGGCAGGGAGACCCAGTACTTC. This encodes CASSDTSAGGRETQYF.

The rearrangement joins TRBV27 to TRBJ1-2; no clear D gene. The V end lost 5 bases, the J end lost 0 bases, and 13 bases lay between the germline ends. The CDR3 contains 15 residues. CDR1 and CDR2 (germline): MNHEY, SMNVEV (reference sequence). For the CDR3, the DNA is TGTGCCAGCAGTCCCTCCCCGGTTGCTAACTATGGCTACACCTTC. Protein sequence: CASSPSPVANYGYTF.

DNA for the CDR3: TGCAGTGCTAGCCGGGACAGGGAGCAGTACGTC. Its translation: CSASRDREQYV. This chain uses TRBV20-1 with TRBJ2-7, with 8 bases lining up with TRBD1. The junction had 2 bases not matched to a gene; V was cut back by 3 bases and J by 7 bases. The CDR3 is 11 residues long. The germline gives CDR1 DFQATT, CDR2 SNEGSKA (reference sequence).

This clone was recorded a few times. V gene TRBV29-1 combines with J gene TRBJ2-2; TRBD2 matches 11 bases. CDR1 is SQVTM, CDR2 ANQGSEA, per germline. With 6 bases clipped from V and 8 bases from J, the junction kept 5 bases outside the gene matches. The CDR3 runs 13 residues. For the CDR3, the DNA is TGCAGCGTATTAGCGGGGGGGGCTGGGGAGCTGTTTTTT. It encodes CSVLAGGAGELFF.

This clone was detected many times. The chain uses TRBV4-1 and TRBJ2-6; D is perhaps TRBD2 (6 bases). CDR3 length: 18 residues. In germline, CDR1 is MGHRA, CDR2 YSYEKL. V lost 5 bases, J lost 1 base, and 18 bases lay in between. Here the CDR3 reads CASSSIADGGSGANVLTF. The CDR3, as DNA: TGCGCCAGCAGCTCAATCGCTGATGGGGGGTCTGGGGCCAACGTCCTGACTTTC.